This T cell receptor beta chain was found in a study of glioma-infiltrating T cells. The study, taken as a whole, reports: Very few CDR3 sequences were shared between tissue and blood. Tissue-blood divergence was below expectation in non-neoplastic patients, above in gliomas.

This clonotype was recorded a few times. Its antigen is unknown. Per germline, CDR1 SNHLY and CDR2 FYNNEI. The CDR3 spans 15 residues. Unmatched junction bases numbered 6, after V lost 4 bases and J lost 4 bases. Using RNA template, CDR3s of TCR alpha and beta were amplified with iRepertoire arm-PCR. For one-step reverse transcription and amplification, 100-400 ng of tissue mRNA or PBMC total RNA was used. TCRdb fed the multiplex PCR reads into MiXCR, producing one record per CDR3 protein. The sample consists of 44,000 or so distinct CDR3 sequences, 20% to 25% of them appearing once. Sequencing used glioma tissue, nonneoplastic brain tissue, or PBMCs (not recorded which). V gene TRBV2 combines with J gene TRBJ2-1; 8 positions match TRBD2. This clonotype was sampled from a human donor with low-grade glioma or glioblastoma, undergoing nonglioma brain surgery, or in good health (not recorded which). CDR3 nucleotide sequence: TGTGCCAGCAGTGTCGTCGGGGGGGGGTACAATGAGCAGTTCTTC. Protein: CASSVVGGGYNEQFF.